Shown below are 2 T cell receptor beta chains from a single sample sequenced in a study of T cell repertoires in cytomegalovirus infection. The antigens for these receptors are not known. One entry per CDR3 protein, called by TCRdb with MiXCR from the reads. The top ten hold roughly 16% of the sample, which has approximately 500,000 distinct CDR3 sequences, around 30% seen once. The sequencing used cultured PBMCs, collected from culture after CMV antigen stimulation. The receptors were gathered from a human donor in good health (CMV status not recorded). Some clones in this sample may be carry-over from other donors' samples.

The chain recombines TRBV7-9 with TRBJ2-7; TRBD1 aligns across 7 bases. This CDR3 is built from 13 residues. Germline V gene sequence: CDR1 SEHNR, CDR2 FQNEAQ (reference sequence). The ends lost 3 bases at V and 4 bases at J; junction bases unmatched: 3. The CDR3 loop is CASSFGTAYEQYF. The CDR3, as DNA: TGTGCCAGCAGCTTCGGGACAGCGTACGAGCAGTACTTC.

This clonotype was counted a few times. V gene TRBV6-6 combines with J gene TRBJ2-3, with a possible D match to TRBD2 (7 bases). This CDR3 is 16 amino acids long. Germline V gives CDR1 MNHNY, CDR2 SVGAGI (reference sequence). Trimming took off 5 bases at V and 1 base at J, with 16 bases between the two ends. CDR3 coding DNA: TGTGCCAGCAGTCCAGCACGAGGGGGGGGCACAGATACGCAGTATTTT. It translates to CASSPARGGGTDTQYF.